What follows are 19 T cell receptor beta chains derived from one specimen sequenced in a study of T cells after yellow fever vaccination (dated by TCRdb to the late 2010s). Read against the paper, the sample's treatment or condition label means: live attenuated yellow fever vaccine strain. The method behind the library was 5' RACE. TCRdb shows the sequencer as Illumina HiSeq 2500. TCRdb itself trimmed the public reads at Q25 with fastp, ran MiXCR and retained productive beta chains. Under each unique CDR3 protein, matching rows form one entry showing the most common genes and DNA. Counted in this sample were roughly 300,000 distinct CDR3 sequences; around 8.1% of them appeared once. The ten most abundant clones make up 17% of the sample. This sample comprised PBMCs, obtained about 49 days after the first yellow fever vaccination. The receptors were gathered from a man aged 18 to 29 who received the YFV17D yellow fever vaccine.

CDR3 nucleotide sequence: TGTGCCAGCAGTTTAGCGAGGCCGAATGGCTACACCTTC. Protein: CASSLARPNGYTF. V is TRBV12-3 or TRBV12-4 and J is TRBJ1-2; no clear D gene. The CDR3 extends over 13 amino acids. V shed 0 bases and J shed 6 bases, with 8 bases lying between them.

This clonotype was detected a few times. The gene calls are TRBV5-1 and TRBJ2-7; D is undetermined. The V gene's germline CDR1 is SGHRS and CDR2 YFSETQ. Between the trimmed V and J ends, which lost 2 bases and 6 bases, there was a span of 12 bases. This CDR3 region has 13 residues. The CDR3 is CASSFSPWSEQYF. The CDR3 DNA follows: TGCGCCAGCAGCTTCTCCCCCTGGAGCGAGCAGTACTTC.

This CDR3 is CASSFGTGGQPQHF. The CDR3 nucleotides read TGTGCCAGCAGTTTCGGGACAGGCGGACAGCCCCAGCATTTT. The chain uses TRBV6-2 or TRBV6-3 and TRBJ1-5, with 8 bases identical to TRBD1. Germline V lookup: CDR1 MNHEY, CDR2 SVGEGT. The CDR3 consists of 14 residues. The J segment lost 7 bases and the V segment lost 4 bases, leaving 6 bases of the junction unmatched.

This clonotype was recorded a few times. The CDR3 DNA sequence: TGCAGTGCTAGAGTTGGGACGGGGTTCTACGAGCAGTACTTC. Amino acids: CSARVGTGFYEQYF. This chain joins TRBV20-1 and TRBJ2-7; possibly TRBD1 or TRBD2 for D (5 bases each). Germline V gene lookup returns CDR1 DFQATT and CDR2 SNEGSKA (reference sequence). Trimming removed 1 base at V and 3 bases at J, with 13 bases between. There are 14 residues in the CDR3.

This clonotype has at least ten counts. This sequence joins TRBV12-3 or TRBV12-4 and TRBJ2-7; D is tentatively TRBD1 or TRBD2 (5 bases each). The CDR3 spans 13 residues. Trimming left V 5 bases short and J 0 bases short, with 8 bases between. The CDR3 loop is CASSRDGSYEQYF. As DNA, the CDR3 is TGTGCCAGCAGTCGGGACGGCTCCTACGAGCAGTACTTC.

This clonotype was recorded a few times. The chain has TRBV27 and TRBJ2-7, with 10 bases lining up with TRBD1. Germline CDR1 is MNHEY and CDR2 is SMNVEV (reference sequence). The CDR3 runs 15 residues. V lost 2 bases and J lost 3; bases outside the gene matches: 4. CDR3 nucleotides: TGTGCCAGCAGTTTAGGGACAGGGGTTATCTACGAGCAGTACTTC. Translated, it gives CASSLGTGVIYEQYF.

This clonotype was counted a few times. The chain carries TRBV18 and TRBJ1-1; no definite D call. Trimming shortened V by 5 bases and J by 0 bases, and 16 bases separated the two germline ends. Germline-derived CDR1 and CDR2 are KGHSH and LQKENI. There are 16 residues in the CDR3. As DNA, the CDR3 is TGTGCCAGCTCAATGGGGTCACCCTTCATGAACACTGAAGCTTTCTTT. It is translated as CASSMGSPFMNTEAFF.

The chain couples TRBV3-1 to TRBJ1-2; 7 bases are a match to TRBD1. The CDR3 has 14 amino acids. V was clipped by 8 bases and J by 3 bases; unmatched bases: 9. Germline CDR1 LGHDT, CDR2 YNNKEL (reference sequence). CDR3 nucleotides: TGTGCCAGCTCATGGGACAGAAAGCACTATGGCTACACCTTC. It yields the protein CASSWDRKHYGYTF.

The V gene is TRBV7-2, the J gene TRBJ2-5, with D uncertain. Trimming left V 1 base short and J 0 bases short, with 6 bases between. In germline, CDR1 is SGHTA, CDR2 FQGNSA. This CDR3 has 14 residues. The chain's CDR3 is CASSLGVHQETQYF. DNA for the CDR3: TGTGCCAGCAGCTTAGGAGTTCACCAAGAGACCCAGTACTTC. Drawing the rest from reference TRBV7-2 and TRBJ2-5, the complete variable domain is GAGVSQSPSNKVTEKGKDVELRCDPISGHTALYWYRQSLGQGLEFLIYFQGNSAPDKSGLPSDRFSAERTGGSVSTLTIQRTQQEDSAVYLCASSLGVHQETQYFGPGTRLLVL.

The rearrangement uses TRBV12-3 or TRBV12-4 and TRBJ1-3; D may be TRBD1 (5 bases). Trimming took 6 bases from V and 1 from J, leaving 7 bases between them. This CDR3 contains 13 residues. The CDR3 region has the DNA TGTGCCAGCAGAGGGGATTCTGGAAACACCATATATTTT. Its protein is CASRGDSGNTIYF.

The sample holds a few counts of this clonotype. The chain recombines TRBV15 with TRBJ1-1; D remains ambiguous. This CDR3 spans 14 amino acids. From germline, CDR1 is LNHNV and CDR2 YYDKDF (reference sequence). Trimming removed 5 bases at V and 0 bases at J, with 10 bases between. The CDR3 DNA reads TGTGCCACCAGCGATCGGACCCTGAACACTGAAGCTTTCTTT. Its translation: CATSDRTLNTEAFF. Combining the CDR3 with reference TRBV15 and TRBJ1-1 gives the whole variable domain DAMVIQNPRYQVTQFGKPVTLSCSQTLNHNVMYWYQQKSSQAPKLLFHYYDKDFNNEADTPDNFQSRRPNTSFCFLDIRSPGLGDTAMYLCATSDRTLNTEAFFGQGTRLTVV.

This clonotype was seen ten or more times. The CDR3 reads CASSEFTGGVGYTF. The DNA for the CDR3 is TGTGCCAGCAGTGAATTCACAGGGGGCGTTGGCTACACCTTC. The rearrangement links TRBV25-1 to TRBJ1-2, with 9 bases that match TRBD1. The length of the CDR3 is 14 residues. J lost 7 bases, V lost 1 base, and 4 bases had no gene match. Per the germline V gene, CDR1 is MGHDK and CDR2 is SYGVNS.

This sequence joins TRBV10-3 and TRBJ2-1; 12 nucleotides match TRBD1. The CDR3 has 15 residues. V was pared by 2 bases and J by 7 bases, with 3 bases of the junction left unmatched. Looked up from germline, CDR1 is ENHRY and CDR2 is SYGVKD. CDR3 residues: CAISERDRGRNEQFF. Here the CDR3 DNA reads TGTGCCATCAGTGAGAGGGACAGGGGGCGAAATGAGCAGTTCTTC.

This clonotype was recorded a few times. V and J are TRBV7-3 and TRBJ2-2, with TRBD2 matching 11 bases. The CDR3 spans 15 residues. Germline-derived CDR1 and CDR2 are SGHTA and FQGTGA. Trimming at V came to 5 bases and at J to 5 bases, leaving 4 bases not matched to a gene. The DNA for the CDR3 is TGTGCCAGCAGCGCTAGCGGGGGGAGGACCGGGGAGCTGTTTTTT. The encoded protein is CASSASGGRTGELFF.

The gene calls are TRBV7-2 and TRBJ1-5, with a weak D call TRBD1 (5 bases). CDR3 length: 15 residues. Trimming shortened V by 3 bases and J by 5 bases, and 14 bases separated the two germline ends. Looked up from germline, CDR1 is SGHTA and CDR2 is FQGNSA. CDR3 in amino acids: CASSLSTGRHQPQHF. CDR3 sequence (DNA): TGTGCCAGCAGCTTGTCCACAGGACGGCATCAGCCCCAGCATTTT. Complete variable domain (other parts from reference TRBV7-2 and TRBJ1-5): GAGVSQSPSNKVTEKGKDVELRCDPISGHTALYWYRQSLGQGLEFLIYFQGNSAPDKSGLPSDRFSAERTGGSVSTLTIQRTQQEDSAVYLCASSLSTGRHQPQHFGDGTRLSIL.

The V call is TRBV5-1, the J call TRBJ2-1, with D unclear. V was trimmed by 4 bases and J by 9 bases, leaving 14 bases between them. CDR1 and CDR2 from the germline V gene are SGHRS and YFSETQ. The CDR3 is 13 residues long. Written as DNA, the CDR3 is TGCGCCAGCAGCCCCCCCGGGTCTAGTGAGCAGTTCTTC. Residues: CASSPPGSSEQFF.

The J gene is TRBJ1-2, the V gene TRBV27; D is ambiguous. Germline CDR1 reads MNHEY; CDR2 reads SMNVEV (reference sequence). The CDR3 totals 13 residues. V dropped 5 bases and J dropped 1 base, with 8 bases sitting between them. CDR3 sequence (DNA): TGTGCCAGCAGTCCTGCGGGTAACTATGGCTACACCTTC. Protein: CASSPAGNYGYTF.

The chain uses TRBV4-1 and TRBJ1-1, with TRBD1 matching 7 bases. The CDR3 is 17 residues long. Germline assignment: CDR1 MGHRA and CDR2 YSYEKL. The V and J ends lost 0 bases and 3 bases, in that order; junction bases with no gene match: 10. CDR3 sequence reads: CASSQDAEPGGYTEAFF. The CDR3 DNA reads TGCGCCAGCAGCCAAGATGCCGAGCCAGGGGGGTACACTGAAGCTTTCTTT.

The chain combines TRBV5-6 with TRBJ2-1; tentative D call: TRBD2 (5 bases). The germline V and J ends were trimmed by 5 bases and 9 bases, with 9 bases remaining between them. Germline CDR1 SGHDT, CDR2 YYEEEE. CDR3 length: 11 residues. In nucleotides, the CDR3 is TGTGCCAGCAGACAACGGGGTGAGCAGTTCTTC. Translation gives CASRQRGEQFF.